This TCR beta chain was captured in a study of regulatory T cells in long-lasting Graves disease. Time point indicated: persistent/refractory GD, antithyroid drugs over 5 years with positive TRAb. Generation of the TCR library employed RNA extracted from PBMCs. Graves' disease was diagnosed by American Thyroid Association guidelines. In this cohort, patients came from an endocrinology department located in Xi'an, China. The EDTA tubes were filled with around 9.1 milliliters of drawn peripheral blood. Germline loops: CDR1 MDHEN, CDR2 SYDVKM. The CDR3 runs 17 residues. V trimming: 3 bases; J trimming: 4 bases; junction bases outside the gene matches: 11. The TCR beta library used iRepertoire HTBI primers with Arm-PCR amplification of CDR3. Authors' data handling: Across the samples, identification revealed 50 to 80 TRBV and around 14 TRBJ segments. TCRdb independently ran MiXCR on the multiplex PCR reads; one entry per CDR3 protein. TCRdb's processing, not the authors', yielded these V and J calls. The repertoire holds some 470,000 distinct CDR3 sequences, with about 22% as singletons.

This clonotype has just a few counts. This sequence originates from a female donor with Graves disease. The chain recombines TRBV28 with TRBJ2-1, with 8 bases aligning to TRBD1. Material: peripheral blood mononuclear cells (PBMCs), obtained when the disease was refractory, from a patient treated with antithyroid drugs. The CDR3 loop is CASSLRLRTGRYNEQFF. CDR3 bases: TGTGCCAGCAGTTTGCGTCTGAGGACAGGGAGATACAATGAGCAGTTCTTC. Full variable domain (missing parts from reference TRBV28 and TRBJ2-1): DVKVTQSSRYLVKRTGEKVFLECVQDMDHENMFWYRQDPGLGLRLIYFSYDVKMKEKGDIPEGYSVSREKKERFSLILESASTNQTSMYLCASSLRLRTGRYNEQFFGPGTRLTVL.